This TCR beta chain was identified in a study of identifying expanded T cells in peripheral blood (dated 2019 in TCRdb). Background on the whole study: Four technical replicates, made by sequencing separate aliquots from the same pool of genomic DNA, were compared pairwise. The full study reports these points: Between technical replicates the binomial model flagged about 1.2 differentially abundant clones, whereas over around 2 weeks the binomial model flagged about 15 and over roughly 4 weeks 19 to 20. The authors expected that biological variance in healthy repertoires might rise further over much longer intervals, such as months to years. Both the number of clones called differentially abundant and the false-positive rate were significantly reduced by the beta-binomial model across all healthy-donor time intervals. Variance in clone template counts between approximately two-week samples significantly increased with total template count across all healthy donors.

During the collection period, no infections or other immune events were recorded for the healthy donors. To calibrate time-dependent variance in a beta-binomial model of T-cell clone differential abundance, blood repertoires from healthy donors were used as a training cohort. The training cohort included approximately 10 healthy donors, of whom 3 were female and 7 were male. On average the donors were around 44 years old, and their ages spanned roughly 25 to 65 years. Whole blood was collected from each healthy donor at three time points spaced two to three weeks apart and obtained from a commercial supplier. For immunosequencing, genomic DNA was extracted from whole blood that had not been sorted. TCRbeta CDR3 regions were profiled by bias-controlled multiplex PCR amplification of genomic DNA with the immunoSEQ Assay. The authors processed their data as follows. To quantify the absolute abundance of each unique TCRbeta CDR3 region, the sequences were collapsed and filtered. Differential abundance was tested with two models: a binomial (Fisher-equivalent) model and a beta-binomial model that adds time-dependent variance fitted from healthy donors. Clones with fewer than 5 combined templates were excluded, and clones with Benjamini-Hochberg FDR below 0.01 were called differentially abundant. In the beta-binomial model, variance was expressed as a function of the total template count across the two samples, in the form v = (b*log(k)+a)^2. Entries here come from immuneACCESS through TCRdb and include only in-frame sequences with V and J called. Some clones fail to appear in such tables; in the studies checked, an unresolved V gene covers under half of the shortfall, and the cause of the remainder is unknown. The V and J calls and clone size come from that table; D and trimming were worked out from the DNA. This sample is represented by approximately 90,000 clones; roughly 90% of them were singletons. The ten biggest clones cover around 3.8% of the sample.

CDR1 and CDR2 are drawn from the germline V gene: SGHRS, YFSETQ. The CDR3 holds 18 amino acids from the cysteine to the phenylalanine. This entry keeps only the CDR3 DNA: 54 bases, framed from base 1. The V end gives up 0 bases and the J end 0 bases, leaving 10 bases in the junction not matched to a gene. As to this clone: Its antigen is currently not known. It has no much larger one-base neighbor in the sample; base qualities were not kept.

This receptor was identified in a person aged 18 to 69 in good health. Sample: blood. Recombination connected TRBV5-1 to TRBJ2-3, and TRBD1 matches 7 of the central bases. The CDR3 corresponds to CASSLGQWTGTSTDTQYF. The DNA sequence is given as TGCGCCAGCAGCTTGGGCCAGTGGACAGGAACTAGCACAGATACGCAGTATTTT.